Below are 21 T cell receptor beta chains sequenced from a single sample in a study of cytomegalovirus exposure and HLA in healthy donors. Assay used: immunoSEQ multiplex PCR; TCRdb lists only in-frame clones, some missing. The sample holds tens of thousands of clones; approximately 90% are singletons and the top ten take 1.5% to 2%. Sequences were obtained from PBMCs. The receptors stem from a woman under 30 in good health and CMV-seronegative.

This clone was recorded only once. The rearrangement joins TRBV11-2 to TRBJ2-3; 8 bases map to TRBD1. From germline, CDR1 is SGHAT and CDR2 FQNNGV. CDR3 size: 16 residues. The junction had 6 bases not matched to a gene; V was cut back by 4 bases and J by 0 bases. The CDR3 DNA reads TGTGCCAGCAGCTCTATCAGGGGGCGTAGCACAGATACGCAGTATTTT. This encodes CASSSIRGRSTDTQYF. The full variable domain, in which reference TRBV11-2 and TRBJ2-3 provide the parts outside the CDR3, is EAGVAQSPRYKIIEKRQSVAFWCNPISGHATLYWYQQILGQGPKLLIQFQNNGVVDDSQLPKDRFSAERLKGVDSTLKIQPAKLEDSAVYLCASSSIRGRSTDTQYFGPGTRLTVL.

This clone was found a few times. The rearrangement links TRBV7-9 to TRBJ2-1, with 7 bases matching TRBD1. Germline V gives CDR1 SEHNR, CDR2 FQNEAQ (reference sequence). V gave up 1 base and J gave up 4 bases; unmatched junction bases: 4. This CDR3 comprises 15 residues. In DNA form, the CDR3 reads TGTGCCAGCAGCTTAGGGTCAGGGGGATACAATGAGCAGTTCTTC. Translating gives CASSLGSGGYNEQFF.

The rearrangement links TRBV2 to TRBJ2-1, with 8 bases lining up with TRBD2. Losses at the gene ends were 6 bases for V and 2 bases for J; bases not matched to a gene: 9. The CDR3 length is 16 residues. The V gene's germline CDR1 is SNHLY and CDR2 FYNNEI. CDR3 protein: CASREGGRRPYNEQFF. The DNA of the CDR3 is TGTGCCAGCAGGGAGGGCGGGAGGAGGCCCTACAATGAGCAGTTCTTC.

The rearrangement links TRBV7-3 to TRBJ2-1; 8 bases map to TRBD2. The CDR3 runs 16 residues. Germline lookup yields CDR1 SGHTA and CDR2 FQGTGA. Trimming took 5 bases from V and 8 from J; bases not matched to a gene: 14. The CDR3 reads CASSLRGGPGRDEQFF. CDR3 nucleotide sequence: TGTGCCAGCAGCCTCCGGGGGGGTCCCGGGAGGGATGAGCAGTTCTTC.

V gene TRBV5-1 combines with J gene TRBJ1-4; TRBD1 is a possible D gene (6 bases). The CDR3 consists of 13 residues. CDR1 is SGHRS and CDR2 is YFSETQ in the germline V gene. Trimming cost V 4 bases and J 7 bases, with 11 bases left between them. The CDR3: CASSPDSLEKLFF. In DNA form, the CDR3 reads TGCGCCAGCAGCCCGGACAGCCTTGAAAAACTGTTTTTT.

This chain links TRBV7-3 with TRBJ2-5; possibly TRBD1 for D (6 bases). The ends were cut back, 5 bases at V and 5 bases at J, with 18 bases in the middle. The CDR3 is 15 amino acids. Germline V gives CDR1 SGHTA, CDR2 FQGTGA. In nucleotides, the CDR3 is TGTGCCAGCAGCCCACAGGGCCAACGAGGCGAGACCCAGTACTTC. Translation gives CASSPQGQRGETQYF.

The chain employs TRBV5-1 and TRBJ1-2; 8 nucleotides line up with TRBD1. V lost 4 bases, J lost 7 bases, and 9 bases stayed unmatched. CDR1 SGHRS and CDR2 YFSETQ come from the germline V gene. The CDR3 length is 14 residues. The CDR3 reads CASSPGDRSSGYTF. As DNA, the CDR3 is TGCGCCAGCAGCCCTGGGGACAGGAGTAGTGGCTACACCTTC.

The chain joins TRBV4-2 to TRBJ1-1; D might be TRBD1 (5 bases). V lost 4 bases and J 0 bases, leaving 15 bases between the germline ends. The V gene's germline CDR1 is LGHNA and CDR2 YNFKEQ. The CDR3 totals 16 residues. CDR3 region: CASSRGAGSMNTEAFF. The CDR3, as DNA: TGTGCCAGCAGCCGTGGGGCCGGGTCCATGAACACTGAAGCTTTCTTT.

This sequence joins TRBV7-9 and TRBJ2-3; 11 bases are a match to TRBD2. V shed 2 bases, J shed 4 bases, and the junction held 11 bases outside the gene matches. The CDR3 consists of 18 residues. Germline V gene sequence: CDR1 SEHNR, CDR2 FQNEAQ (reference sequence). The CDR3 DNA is TGTGCCAGCAGCTTAAATCCACTGTTAGCGGGAGGGCCAGATACGCAGTATTTT. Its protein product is CASSLNPLLAGGPDTQYF.

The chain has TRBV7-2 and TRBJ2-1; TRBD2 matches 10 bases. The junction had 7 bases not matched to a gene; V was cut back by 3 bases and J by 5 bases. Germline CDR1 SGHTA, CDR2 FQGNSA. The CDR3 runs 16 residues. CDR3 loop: CASSFHGSGGDNEQFF. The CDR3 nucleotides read TGTGCCAGCAGCTTTCACGGCAGCGGGGGGGACAATGAGCAGTTCTTC. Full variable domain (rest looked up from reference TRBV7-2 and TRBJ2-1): GAGVSQSPSNKVTEKGKDVELRCDPISGHTALYWYRQSLGQGLEFLIYFQGNSAPDKSGLPSDRFSAERTGGSVSTLTIQRTQQEDSAVYLCASSFHGSGGDNEQFFGPGTRLTVL.

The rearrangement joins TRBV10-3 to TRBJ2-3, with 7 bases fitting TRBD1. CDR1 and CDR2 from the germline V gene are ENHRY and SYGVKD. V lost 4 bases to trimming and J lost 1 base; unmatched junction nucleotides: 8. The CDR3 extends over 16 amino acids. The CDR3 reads CAISAGQSSRTDTQYF. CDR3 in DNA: TGTGCCATCAGTGCGGGACAGTCTAGCCGCACAGATACGCAGTATTTT.

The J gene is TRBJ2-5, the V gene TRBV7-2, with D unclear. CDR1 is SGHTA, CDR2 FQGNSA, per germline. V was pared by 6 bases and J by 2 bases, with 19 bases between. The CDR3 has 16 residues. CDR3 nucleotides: TGTGCCAGCAGGCCTAGGTCCTCAGTGCCTCAAGAGACCCAGTACTTC. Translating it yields CASRPRSSVPQETQYF.

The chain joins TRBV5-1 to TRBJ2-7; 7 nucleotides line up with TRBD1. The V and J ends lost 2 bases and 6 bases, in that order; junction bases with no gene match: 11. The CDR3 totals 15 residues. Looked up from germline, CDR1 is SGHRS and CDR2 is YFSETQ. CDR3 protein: CASSFTGQSFAEQYF. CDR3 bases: TGCGCCAGCAGCTTTACGGGACAGTCCTTCGCCGAGCAGTACTTC.

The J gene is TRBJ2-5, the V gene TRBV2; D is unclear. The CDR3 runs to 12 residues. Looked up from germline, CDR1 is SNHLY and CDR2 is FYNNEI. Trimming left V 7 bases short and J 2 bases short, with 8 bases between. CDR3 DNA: TGTGCCAGCACTAGGAATCAAGAGACCCAGTACTTC. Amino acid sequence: CASTRNQETQYF.

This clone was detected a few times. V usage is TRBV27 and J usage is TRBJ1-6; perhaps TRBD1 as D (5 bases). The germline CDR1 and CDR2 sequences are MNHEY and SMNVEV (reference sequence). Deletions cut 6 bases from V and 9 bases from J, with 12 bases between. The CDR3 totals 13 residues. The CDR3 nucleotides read TGTGCCAGCAGCATGCAAGGGGCTTCACCCCTCCACTTT. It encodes CASSMQGASPLHF.

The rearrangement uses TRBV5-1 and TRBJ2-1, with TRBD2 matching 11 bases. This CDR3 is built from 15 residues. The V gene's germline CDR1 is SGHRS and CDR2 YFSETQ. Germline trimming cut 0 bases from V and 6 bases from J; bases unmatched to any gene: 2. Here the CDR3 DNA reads TGCGCCAGCAGCTTGGGACTAGCGGGACTCAATGAGCAGTTCTTC. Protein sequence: CASSLGLAGLNEQFF.

The CDR3 DNA sequence: TGTGCCAGCAGTGACATCTGGACAGGGGATTATCAGCCCCAGCATTTT. This encodes CASSDIWTGDYQPQHF. The gene calls are TRBV2 and TRBJ1-5, with TRBD1 matching 9 bases. Looked up from germline, CDR1 is SNHLY and CDR2 is FYNNEI. The trim removed 3 bases at V and 5 bases at J, leaving 8 bases unmatched. This CDR3 has 16 residues.

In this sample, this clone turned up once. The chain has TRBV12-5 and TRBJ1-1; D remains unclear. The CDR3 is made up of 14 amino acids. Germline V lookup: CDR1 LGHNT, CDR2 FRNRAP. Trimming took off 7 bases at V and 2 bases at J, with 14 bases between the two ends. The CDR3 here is CASVQGRGNTEAFF. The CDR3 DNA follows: TGTGCTAGTGTCCAAGGGCGGGGAAACACTGAAGCTTTCTTT.

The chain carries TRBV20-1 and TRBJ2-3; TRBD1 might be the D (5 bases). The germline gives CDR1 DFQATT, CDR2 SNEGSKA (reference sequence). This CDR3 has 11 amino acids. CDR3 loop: CGASLGNTQYF. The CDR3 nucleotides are TGCGGGGCATCACTGGGCAATACGCAGTATTTT.

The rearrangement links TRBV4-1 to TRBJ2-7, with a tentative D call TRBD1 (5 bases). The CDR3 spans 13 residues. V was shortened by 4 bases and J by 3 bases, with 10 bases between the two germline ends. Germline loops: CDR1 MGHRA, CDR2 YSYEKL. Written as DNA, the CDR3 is TGCGCCAGCAGCCTCCCTGACAGCTACGAGCAGTACTTC. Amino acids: CASSLPDSYEQYF.

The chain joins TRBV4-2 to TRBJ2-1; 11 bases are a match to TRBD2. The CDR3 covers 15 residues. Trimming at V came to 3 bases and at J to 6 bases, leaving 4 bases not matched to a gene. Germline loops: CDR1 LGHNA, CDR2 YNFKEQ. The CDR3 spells CASSQGTSGGNEQFF. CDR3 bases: TGTGCCAGCAGCCAGGGGACTAGCGGAGGCAATGAGCAGTTCTTC.